The rows below give T cell receptor beta chains drawn from one sample of a study of T cell responses to AZD1222 COVID-19 vaccine. Method: immunoSEQ multiplex PCR; TCRdb's copy keeps in-frame clones and lacks some. The sample lists 150,000 or so clones, roughly 90% occurring once. Specimen: peripheral blood, collected on day 0 of AZD1222 vaccination. The receptors here all came from an adult in good health. CDR3s include the opening cysteine and the closing phenylalanine or tryptophan. A D gene is named only where the DNA matches it firmly. Size is stated for part of the rows, as once, few or many counts, or as a class when the clone is expanded.

V gene	clone size	D gene	J gene	CDR3 DNA	CDR3 protein
TRBV13	-	TRBD1	TRBJ1-1	TGTGCCAGCAGCCCCATGTGGGGGCAGGGGGGGGAACCGGGCACTGAAGCTTTCTTT	CASSPMWGQGGEPGTEAFF
TRBV20-1	-	TRBD2	TRBJ2-1	TGCAGTGCTAGTGAACTAGCGGGAGTTTACAATGAGCAGTTCTTC	CSASELAGVYNEQFF
TRBV6-5	-	-	TRBJ1-5	TGTGCCAGCAGTTACGAGTCCTATCAGCCCCAGCATTTT	CASSYESYQPQHF
TRBV2	-	-	TRBJ1-4	TGTGCCAGCAGTGTTTTTTCCGAAAAACTAGTGGAGGATAATGAAAAACTGTTTTTT	CASSVFSEKLVEDNEKLFF
TRBV28	-	-	TRBJ1-5	TGTGCCAGCGGAAAACTTATTAGCAATCAGCCCCAGCATTTT	CASGKLISNQPQHF
TRBV5-5	-	TRBD1	TRBJ1-5	TGTGCCAGCAGCCTGACAGGGGGCAGCAATCAGCCCCAGCATTTT	CASSLTGGSNQPQHF
TRBV6-5	few	-	TRBJ2-5	TGTGCCAGCAGTTGGGGACCGGAGACCCAGTACTTC	CASSWGPETQYF
TRBV27	-	-	TRBJ2-7	TGTGCCAGCAGTTTATCGGCCCCTTTCAGCCCCTACGAGCAGTACTTC	CASSLSAPFSPYEQYF
TRBV19	-	-	TRBJ1-1	TGTGCCAGTAGTATACGGGGACCGAACACTGAAGCTTTCTTT	CASSIRGPNTEAFF
TRBV11-2	-	-	TRBJ1-1	TGTGCCAGCAGCTTGGAGGGACTGAACACTGAAGCTTTCTTT	CASSLEGLNTEAFF
TRBV11-3	-	-	TRBJ2-1	TGTGCCAGCAGCTTAGATCCAGACTCATACAATGAGCAGTTCTTC	CASSLDPDSYNEQFF
TRBV9	once	TRBD1	TRBJ2-1	TGTGCCAGCAGCGCCCGGTCGACGACAGGGTCCTACAATGAGCAGTTCTTC	CASSARSTTGSYNEQFF
TRBV24-1	-	-	TRBJ2-1	TGTGCCACCAGTGATGGGGCTTACAATGAGCAGTTCTTC	CATSDGAYNEQFF
TRBV3-1/TRBV3-2	-	-	TRBJ1-2	TGTGCCAGCAGCCAAGTTAACGGACGGAGGGCTAACTATGGCTACACCTTC	CASSQVNGRRANYGYTF
TRBV5-6	few	TRBD1	TRBJ1-6	TGTGCCAGCAGCTCCCAACAGGGGGCGCGAAATTCACCCCTCCACTTT	CASSSQQGARNSPLHF
TRBV5-5	-	-	TRBJ1-3	TGTGCCAGCAGCTTGGACCGTTCCTCTGGAAACACCATATATTTT	CASSLDRSSGNTIYF
TRBV28	-	TRBD1	TRBJ1-5	TGTGCCAGCAGTTTCAGGGGGCTGAGTAGCAATCAGCCCCAGCATTTT	CASSFRGLSSNQPQHF
TRBV7-9	-	TRBD2	TRBJ2-5	TGTGCCAGCAGCGCTAGTCTAGCGGGGGGGCCGGTAGAGACCCAGTACTTC	CASSASLAGGPVETQYF
TRBV7-2	-	-	TRBJ2-1	TGTGCCAGCAGCCCTAAAAATGAGCAGTTCTTC	CASSPKNEQFF
TRBV3-1/TRBV3-2	-	TRBD1	TRBJ2-7	TGTGCCAGCAGCCCCCGGGACAGGGGATACGAGCAGTACTTC	CASSPRDRGYEQYF
TRBV18	-	TRBD1	TRBJ2-1	TGTGCCAGCTCACCAGGGTCGGGACAGAGTTACAATGAGCAGTTCTTC	CASSPGSGQSYNEQFF
TRBV7-2	-	-	TRBJ2-1	TGTGCCAGCAGTACCTATGGAAGTGAGCAGTTCTTC	CASSTYGSEQFF
TRBV4-3	-	-	TRBJ2-3	TGCGCCAGCAGCCTGGGGTGGGGGTCTAGCACAGATACGCAGTATTTT	CASSLGWGSSTDTQYF
TRBV5-1	once	-	TRBJ1-3	TGCGCCAGCAGCTTGGCCGGCACGTTAGCTGGAAACACCATATATTTT	CASSLAGTLAGNTIYF
TRBV2	-	-	TRBJ1-3	TGTGCCAGCAGAGTGACAGGCCTCTCTGGAAACACCATATATTTT	CASRVTGLSGNTIYF
TRBV6-5	-	-	TRBJ1-2	TGTGCCAGCAGTCGAATAGGGAGGGGAGACTATGGCTACACCTTC	CASSRIGRGDYGYTF
TRBV19	once	-	TRBJ1-4	TGTGCCAGTAGTATAGGGGTCTCCAATGAAAAACTGTTTTTT	CASSIGVSNEKLFF
TRBV3-1/TRBV3-2	-	-	TRBJ2-3	TGTGCCAGCAGCCTGGGTCTGCCAGGGGATACGCAGTATTTT	CASSLGLPGDTQYF
TRBV15	-	TRBD2	TRBJ2-7	TGTGCCACCAGCGGCGCGACTAGCGCGAGCTCCTACGAGCAGTACTTC	CATSGATSASSYEQYF
TRBV4-3	-	-	TRBJ2-2	TGCGCCAGCAGCCAGGAGACGGCAGGGGTAGTTTACACCGGGGAGCTGTTTTTT	CASSQETAGVVYTGELFF
TRBV5-4	few	-	TRBJ1-1	TGTGCCAGCAGCGAATGGACAGCTATGAACACTGAAGCTTTCTTT	CASSEWTAMNTEAFF
TRBV12-5	once	-	TRBJ2-7	TGTGCTAGTGGTTTGGTACCTCAGGGTAGGGACGAGCAGTACTTC	CASGLVPQGRDEQYF
TRBV13	few	-	TRBJ2-7	TGTGCCAGCAGCTTAGCGGCAGTCTACGAGCAGTACTTC	CASSLAAVYEQYF
TRBV27	-	-	TRBJ2-7	TGTGCCAGCAGTTTAGTAGGACAGTCCTACGAGCAGTACTTC	CASSLVGQSYEQYF
TRBV18	-	-	TRBJ1-3	TGTGCCAGCTCACCTATGACAGGATCTGGAAACACCATATATTTT	CASSPMTGSGNTIYF
TRBV6-5	-	-	TRBJ1-5	TGTGCCAGCAGTTTAATTAGCAATCAGCCCCAGCATTTT	CASSLISNQPQHF
TRBV4-2	-	-	TRBJ1-4	TGTGCCAGCAGCCAAGGGGGAGTCGAAAAACTGTTTTTT	CASSQGGVEKLFF
TRBV7-9	-	TRBD1	TRBJ1-6	TGTGCCAGCAGCTCGGACAGGGTAAATTCACCCCTCCACTTT	CASSSDRVNSPLHF
TRBV18	-	-	TRBJ1-1	TGTGCCAGCTCACCAGGGGTGAACAGTATGAACACTGAAGCTTTCTTT	CASSPGVNSMNTEAFF
TRBV4-1	-	-	TRBJ1-2	TGCGCCAGCAGCCAAGTCCCGCTGACAGGAGCGCTCTATGGCTACACCTTC	CASSQVPLTGALYGYTF
TRBV3-1/TRBV3-2	-	-	TRBJ2-7	TGTGCCAGCAGCCAAGAAAGTATAGATCCTAGACTCGAGCAGTACTTC	CASSQESIDPRLEQYF
TRBV12-5	-	-	TRBJ2-7	TGTGCTAGTGGTAGTCCGGAGCTCAGCTCCTACGAGCAGTACTTC	CASGSPELSSYEQYF
TRBV3-1/TRBV3-2	-	-	TRBJ1-1	TGTGCCAGCAGGAAAGACCGGGGGACTGAAGCTTTCTTT	CASRKDRGTEAFF
TRBV2	-	-	TRBJ1-2	TGTGCCAGCAGTTTTCCAGGAAGGGAGCTCTATGGCTACACCTTC	CASSFPGRELYGYTF
TRBV7-9	-	-	TRBJ2-5	TGTGCCAGCAGCATGGCCCTCCAGGAGACCCAGTACTTC	CASSMALQETQYF
TRBV3-1/TRBV3-2	-	-	TRBJ2-3	TGTGCCAGCAGCCATCTCCATGGGGATACGCAGTATTTT	CASSHLHGDTQYF